These T cell receptor beta chains were read from a single sample in a study of blood T cell repertoires in COVID-19. Sequencing was performed with immunoSEQ multiplex PCR; in TCRdb, only in-frame clones are kept and a portion is missing. The repertoire includes some 270,000 clones, approximately 85% of them detected once, and about 8.2% sits in the top ten. Sequencing was done on a sample of PBMCs or T cells enriched from blood (not recorded which). These receptor sequences come from a woman aged 45-60 years with acute COVID-19. Both conserved end residues are part of each CDR3. The D gene is left open where the match is weak. Only part of the rows carry a size: once, few, many, or a class if the clone is expanded.

abundance: -
v_gene: TRBV18
j_gene: TRBJ2-5
d_gene: -
CDR3nt: TGTGCCAGCTCACCAGGGCAGGGCAAGAGAACCCAGTACTTC
CDR3aa: CASSPGQGKRTQYF

abundance: -
v_gene: TRBV19
j_gene: TRBJ2-2
d_gene: -
CDR3nt: TGTGCCAGCCTAAAACAGTCGACCGGGGAGCTGTTTTTT
CDR3aa: CASLKQSTGELFF

abundance: -
v_gene: TRBV5-1
j_gene: TRBJ1-1
d_gene: -
CDR3nt: TGCGCCAGCAGCTTGGACATGAACACTGAAGCTTTCTTT
CDR3aa: CASSLDMNTEAFF

abundance: -
v_gene: TRBV19
j_gene: TRBJ1-4
d_gene: -
CDR3nt: TGTGCCAGTAGTACGGGACTCGCGGATGAAAAACTGTTTTTT
CDR3aa: CASSTGLADEKLFF

abundance: -
v_gene: TRBV30
j_gene: TRBJ1-2
d_gene: -
CDR3nt: TGTGCCTGGAGGGAATCAGGTCCCTATGGCTACACCTTC
CDR3aa: CAWRESGPYGYTF

abundance: -
v_gene: TRBV5-1
j_gene: TRBJ1-4
d_gene: -
CDR3nt: TGCGCCAGCAGTCGGGGAATGGAGGAAAAACTGTTTTTT
CDR3aa: CASSRGMEEKLFF

abundance: -
v_gene: TRBV10-1
j_gene: TRBJ2-3
d_gene: -
CDR3nt: TGCGCCAGCAGTGATCCTTCTAGCACAGATACGCAGTATTTT
CDR3aa: CASSDPSSTDTQYF

abundance: -
v_gene: TRBV11-3
j_gene: TRBJ1-1
d_gene: TRBD1
CDR3nt: TGTGCCAGCAGCTTAGGAGGAACAGGGGACACTGAAGCTTTCTTT
CDR3aa: CASSLGGTGDTEAFF

abundance: once
v_gene: TRBV7-9
j_gene: TRBJ2-7
d_gene: TRBD1
CDR3nt: TGTGCCAGCAGCTCCCCTTTGACAGGGTCCTACGAGCAGTACTTC
CDR3aa: CASSSPLTGSYEQYF

abundance: once
v_gene: TRBV5-1
j_gene: TRBJ1-4
d_gene: TRBD1
CDR3nt: TGCGCCAGCAGCTTGGCGTCTGGACAGGCGGCTGAAAAACTGTTTTTT
CDR3aa: CASSLASGQAAEKLFF

abundance: -
v_gene: TRBV6-5
j_gene: TRBJ1-1
d_gene: -
CDR3nt: TGTGCCAGCAGTCCCAGGCAGAAACCGAACACTGAAGCTTTCTTT
CDR3aa: CASSPRQKPNTEAFF

abundance: -
v_gene: TRBV9
j_gene: TRBJ2-1
d_gene: -
CDR3nt: TGTGCCAGCAGCGCATACCAAGGAGAAGTGTACAATGAGCAGTTCTTC
CDR3aa: CASSAYQGEVYNEQFF

abundance: -
v_gene: TRBV4-3
j_gene: TRBJ1-3
d_gene: -
CDR3nt: TGCGCCAGCAGCCAAGAGTCAGGGGCCGGGTACAACACCATATATTTT
CDR3aa: CASSQESGAGYNTIYF

abundance: -
v_gene: TRBV10-1
j_gene: TRBJ2-5
d_gene: TRBD2
CDR3nt: TGCGCCGCTACACTAGCGGGGAGACGTTTCCAAGAGACCCAGTACTTC
CDR3aa: CAATLAGRRFQETQYF

abundance: few
v_gene: TRBV7-9
j_gene: TRBJ1-3
d_gene: TRBD1
CDR3nt: TGTGCCAGCAGCCGACAGGGGACCGAAAACACCATATATTTT
CDR3aa: CASSRQGTENTIYF

abundance: -
v_gene: TRBV5-4
j_gene: TRBJ1-2
d_gene: -
CDR3nt: TGTGCCAGCAGCTTTGAACAGAACTATGGCTACACCTTC
CDR3aa: CASSFEQNYGYTF

abundance: once
v_gene: TRBV27
j_gene: TRBJ2-3
d_gene: TRBD1
CDR3nt: TGTGCCAGCAGTTTGGGACAGGGGGCGCTTAGGTGGATGTATTTT
CDR3aa: CASSLGQGALRWMYF

abundance: -
v_gene: TRBV5-1
j_gene: TRBJ1-2
d_gene: TRBD1
CDR3nt: TGCGCCAGCAGCCAAGACCAGGGGGCGGACGGCTACACCTTC
CDR3aa: CASSQDQGADGYTF

abundance: many
v_gene: TRBV5-4
j_gene: TRBJ2-1
d_gene: TRBD2
CDR3nt: TGTGCCAGCAGCTCCCGAAGCGGGGGAGGGAACAATGAGCAGTTCTTC
CDR3aa: CASSSRSGGGNNEQFF

abundance: -
v_gene: TRBV7-9
j_gene: TRBJ2-5
d_gene: -
CDR3nt: TGTGCCAGCAGCTTCTGGCTGGCGGAACAAGAGACCCAGTACTTC
CDR3aa: CASSFWLAEQETQYF

abundance: -
v_gene: TRBV6-2/TRBV6-3
j_gene: TRBJ1-2
d_gene: -
CDR3nt: TGTGCCAGCAGTAATGGGGCGGTATATGGCTACACCTTC
CDR3aa: CASSNGAVYGYTF

abundance: -
v_gene: TRBV6-2/TRBV6-3
j_gene: TRBJ1-6
d_gene: -
CDR3nt: TGTGCCAGCAGTTACAACAGGTCGCCTTCACCCCTCCACTTT
CDR3aa: CASSYNRSPSPLHF

abundance: few
v_gene: TRBV19
j_gene: TRBJ1-2
d_gene: -
CDR3nt: TGTGCCAGTACCATCCGGGGGGGAGGCTACACCTTC
CDR3aa: CASTIRGGGYTF

abundance: -
v_gene: TRBV30
j_gene: TRBJ2-1
d_gene: TRBD2
CDR3nt: TGTGCCTGGAGCAGGGGACTAGCGGGGGGGCCGATCGAGGAGCAGTTCTTC
CDR3aa: CAWSRGLAGGPIEEQFF

abundance: -
v_gene: TRBV9
j_gene: TRBJ2-3
d_gene: -
CDR3nt: TGTGCCAGCAGCCCCGGGACAGATACGCAGTATTTT
CDR3aa: CASSPGTDTQYF

abundance: -
v_gene: TRBV18
j_gene: TRBJ1-5
d_gene: -
CDR3nt: TGTGCCAGCTCAAACGGGGTGAGTCAGCCCCAGCATTTT
CDR3aa: CASSNGVSQPQHF

abundance: -
v_gene: TRBV19
j_gene: TRBJ1-1
d_gene: -
CDR3nt: TGTGCCAGTAGCCTCAGGGGAAACACTGAAGCTTTCTTT
CDR3aa: CASSLRGNTEAFF

abundance: once
v_gene: TRBV25-1
j_gene: TRBJ1-3
d_gene: -
CDR3nt: TGTGCCAGCAGTGTATTAGGAAACACCATATATTTT
CDR3aa: CASSVLGNTIYF

abundance: -
v_gene: TRBV27
j_gene: TRBJ1-1
d_gene: TRBD1
CDR3nt: TGTGCCAGCAGTCCGTTCCTCCAGGGGGGAGGCACTGAAGCTTTCTTT
CDR3aa: CASSPFLQGGGTEAFF

abundance: -
v_gene: TRBV7-9
j_gene: TRBJ2-4
d_gene: -
CDR3nt: TGTGCCAGCAGCAGCCCCGGGACACCCAGGGACATTCAGTACTTC
CDR3aa: CASSSPGTPRDIQYF

abundance: -
v_gene: TRBV18
j_gene: TRBJ1-4
d_gene: -
CDR3nt: TGTGCCAGCTCACCGCGAGACAGGAATGAAAAACTGTTTTTT
CDR3aa: CASSPRDRNEKLFF

abundance: -
v_gene: TRBV25-1
j_gene: TRBJ1-5
d_gene: TRBD1
CDR3nt: TGTGCCAGCAGTGGGGACAGCTTATATAGCAATCAGCCCCAGCATTTT
CDR3aa: CASSGDSLYSNQPQHF

abundance: -
v_gene: TRBV5-1
j_gene: TRBJ2-7
d_gene: TRBD1
CDR3nt: TGCGCCAGCAGTCCAAACGACAGGGGGTCTTCCGAGCAGTACTTC
CDR3aa: CASSPNDRGSSEQYF

abundance: -
v_gene: TRBV5-1
j_gene: TRBJ2-1
d_gene: TRBD1
CDR3nt: TGCGCCAGCAGCCCGGGGACAGGCGGTCTGAATGAGCAGTTCTTC
CDR3aa: CASSPGTGGLNEQFF

abundance: -
v_gene: TRBV5-4
j_gene: TRBJ1-2
d_gene: TRBD1
CDR3nt: TGTGCCAGCAGCGCCAGGGGGTTGCATGGCTACACCTTC
CDR3aa: CASSARGLHGYTF

abundance: few
v_gene: TRBV23-1
j_gene: TRBJ2-1
d_gene: TRBD2
CDR3nt: TGCGCCAGCAGTCAATCGAGACTAGCGGGGGGTTACAATGAGCAGTTCTTC
CDR3aa: CASSQSRLAGGYNEQFF

abundance: few
v_gene: TRBV6-2/TRBV6-3
j_gene: TRBJ1-2
d_gene: -
CDR3nt: TGTGCCAGCAGCCAAGAAACAGCGGCCGGCTACACCTTC
CDR3aa: CASSQETAAGYTF

abundance: -
v_gene: TRBV19
j_gene: TRBJ1-1
d_gene: -
CDR3nt: TGTGCCAGTAGTTCCCCGGGCGGGGGAAACACTGAAGCTTTCTTT
CDR3aa: CASSSPGGGNTEAFF

abundance: -
v_gene: TRBV3-1/TRBV3-2
j_gene: TRBJ2-7
d_gene: TRBD1
CDR3nt: TGTGCCAGCAGCGGGACAGGGACGTACGAGCAGTACTTC
CDR3aa: CASSGTGTYEQYF

abundance: -
v_gene: TRBV4-3
j_gene: TRBJ1-4
d_gene: -
CDR3nt: TGCGCCAGCAGCCAAGACCGAGGGGGAGGGGGTAATGAAAAACTGTTTTTT
CDR3aa: CASSQDRGGGGNEKLFF

abundance: -
v_gene: TRBV5-4
j_gene: TRBJ2-7
d_gene: TRBD2
CDR3nt: TGTGCCAGCAGCCCCCGGACTAGCGGGGGTTCCTCCTATGGGGAGCAGTACTTC
CDR3aa: CASSPRTSGGSSYGEQYF

abundance: -
v_gene: TRBV11-2
j_gene: TRBJ2-3
d_gene: TRBD1
CDR3nt: TGTGCCAGCAGCTCGACAGGGGACAAAACAGATACGCAGTATTTT
CDR3aa: CASSSTGDKTDTQYF

abundance: -
v_gene: TRBV5-1
j_gene: TRBJ2-5
d_gene: -
CDR3nt: TGCGCCAGCAGCGAGGAAGAGACCCAGTACTTC
CDR3aa: CASSEEETQYF

abundance: -
v_gene: TRBV7-9
j_gene: TRBJ1-3
d_gene: -
CDR3nt: TGTGCCAGCAGCTTAGCGGGGGCCGTCGCGTTCTCTGGAAACACCATATATTTT
CDR3aa: CASSLAGAVAFSGNTIYF

abundance: -
v_gene: TRBV18
j_gene: TRBJ2-3
d_gene: -
CDR3nt: TGTGCCAGCTCACCCTTGGACACTCCGGATACGCAGTATTTT
CDR3aa: CASSPLDTPDTQYF

abundance: -
v_gene: TRBV6-5
j_gene: TRBJ2-2
d_gene: TRBD1
CDR3nt: TGTGCCAGCAAGGCCGGACAGGGTGTCACCGGGGAGCTGTTTTTT
CDR3aa: CASKAGQGVTGELFF

abundance: -
v_gene: TRBV5-1
j_gene: TRBJ1-4
d_gene: -
CDR3nt: TGCGCCAGCAGCTTCTCGGCCATCACTAGAAGCGATAATGAAAAACTGTTTTTT
CDR3aa: CASSFSAITRSDNEKLFF

abundance: -
v_gene: TRBV6-5
j_gene: TRBJ2-7
d_gene: -
CDR3nt: TGTGCCAGCAGACACCAGGGGTACGAGCAGTACTTC
CDR3aa: CASRHQGYEQYF

abundance: -
v_gene: TRBV5-1
j_gene: TRBJ2-5
d_gene: -
CDR3nt: TGCGCGAGCGCAGGTTTACAAGAGACCCAGTACTTC
CDR3aa: CASAGLQETQYF

abundance: -
v_gene: TRBV5-1
j_gene: TRBJ2-5
d_gene: TRBD2
CDR3nt: TGCGCCAGCAGCTTGCGTCCTAGCGGGGCGGAAGAGACCCAGTACTTC
CDR3aa: CASSLRPSGAEETQYF

abundance: -
v_gene: TRBV14
j_gene: TRBJ1-6
d_gene: -
CDR3nt: TGTGCCAGCAGCCAAATGGCCCATTCACCCCTCCACTTT
CDR3aa: CASSQMAHSPLHF

abundance: -
v_gene: TRBV27
j_gene: TRBJ1-2
d_gene: -
CDR3nt: TGTGCCAGCAGTTCGTCCTCTAACTATGGCTACACCTTC
CDR3aa: CASSSSSNYGYTF

abundance: -
v_gene: TRBV7-3
j_gene: TRBJ2-3
d_gene: TRBD2
CDR3nt: TGTGCCAGCAGCTTAAGCCTAGCGGGCCGAGGAGATACGCAGTATTTT
CDR3aa: CASSLSLAGRGDTQYF

abundance: -
v_gene: TRBV4-1
j_gene: TRBJ1-2
d_gene: TRBD1
CDR3nt: TGCGCCAGCAGCCAAACCGGGACAGGGTTCGACTATGGCTACACCTTC
CDR3aa: CASSQTGTGFDYGYTF

abundance: -
v_gene: TRBV9
j_gene: TRBJ2-3
d_gene: TRBD2
CDR3nt: TGTGCCAGCAGCGCTAGCGGGGGGGCAGGGGATACGCAGTATTTT
CDR3aa: CASSASGGAGDTQYF